This record covers a single TCR beta chain. Its antigen is not known. Adult Caucasians living in Nashville, Tennessee made up all of the donors. CD4+ cells yielded CD45RA+ naive and CD45RA-negative memory subsets. Profiled with immunoSEQ multiplex PCR; TCRdb holds only in-frame clones, not every one. This table holds some 1.5 million clones, under 99% found once. The CDR3 length is 13 residues. Germline V gene lookup returns CDR1 WNHNN and CDR2 SYGVQD (reference sequence). Trimming cost V 4 bases and J 7 bases, with 11 bases left between them. The data originate from a study of shared clonotypes between healthy human individuals. Study at large: CD4 naive and memory got three plates each, CD8 naive two, CD8 memory one.

Study observations and caveats: Naive subsets generally exceeded memory subsets in estimated richness.

This clonotype was obtained from a young man in good health. The sequenced material came from naive CD4+ T cells sorted from blood. Subset meaning: CD45RA+ positively selected. J is TRBJ1-5 and V is TRBV10-1; D gene uncertain. CDR3 DNA sequence: TGCGCCAGCAGTGCTAAAATGGGCCAGCCCCAGCATTTT. Translating gives CASSAKMGQPQHF.